A single T cell receptor (beta chain) is shown here with its context. Sequenced by immunoSEQ multiplex PCR; TCRdb stores in-frame clones only, minus some. The sample has hundreds of thousands of clones, about 89% seen once. The sample belongs to a study of shared T cell receptors in the human thymus. In addition, the sample was reused for a study of human thymus T cells. That study adds: The source of the thymus tissue was resections taken during corrective heart surgery.

The sequence was collected from a boy in the first two years of life with a congenital heart defect. The material sequenced was thymocytes.

In DNA form, the CDR3 reads TGTGCCTGCCAGGGCCCACTAGCGGCCGGGGAGCTGTTTTTT. Its protein product is CACQGPLAAGELFF. The chain links TRBV30 to TRBJ2-2; TRBD2 matches 8 bases. Germline trimming cut 6 bases from V and 6 bases from J; bases unmatched to any gene: 9. CDR1 is GTSNPN and CDR2 is SVGIG in the germline V gene (reference sequence). This CDR3 is built from 14 residues.